A selection of T cell receptor beta chains follows, all from one sample in a study of blood T cell repertoires in COVID-19. Sequenced by immunoSEQ multiplex PCR; TCRdb stores in-frame clones only, minus some. The repertoire includes more than 300,000 clones, over 90% of them detected once, and roughly 3.6% sits in the top ten. The sequencing input was PBMCs or T cells enriched from blood (not recorded which). The origin of the receptors is a woman aged 25 to 39 who had been exposed to COVID-19. Both conserved end residues are part of each CDR3. A D gene is named only where the DNA matches it firmly. Expanded clones get a size class; other rows say once, few or many, or leave the size out.

CDR3 length: 15
D gene: .
V gene: TRBV30
clone size: .
J gene: TRBJ2-5
CDR3 DNA: TGTGCCTGGAGTGTAAGTGGACAAGGGAGGGAGACCCAGTACTTC
CDR3 protein: CAWSVSGQGRETQYF

CDR3 length: 15
D gene: .
V gene: TRBV15
clone size: .
J gene: TRBJ1-1
CDR3 DNA: TGTGCCACCAGCAGGAGATCCGTTTCGAACACTGAAGCTTTCTTT
CDR3 protein: CATSRRSVSNTEAFF

CDR3 length: 15
D gene: .
V gene: TRBV7-8
clone size: .
J gene: TRBJ2-3
CDR3 DNA: TGTGCCAGCAGCTTCACAGGGTATAGCACAGATACGCAGTATTTT
CDR3 protein: CASSFTGYSTDTQYF

CDR3 length: 15
D gene: .
V gene: TRBV6-2/TRBV6-3
clone size: .
J gene: TRBJ1-2
CDR3 DNA: TGTGCCAGCAGTCTTTCCCGCCCACCAGCAGGTGGCTACACCTTC
CDR3 protein: CASSLSRPPAGGYTF

CDR3 length: 12
D gene: .
V gene: TRBV6-5
clone size: .
J gene: TRBJ2-7
CDR3 DNA: TGTGCCAGCCGTAATGTTGCCTACGAGCAGTACTTC
CDR3 protein: CASRNVAYEQYF

CDR3 length: 15
D gene: TRBD1
V gene: TRBV5-6
clone size: .
J gene: TRBJ1-2
CDR3 DNA: TGTGCCAGCAGCTTGGCGACGGACAGGCTTTATGGCTACACCTTC
CDR3 protein: CASSLATDRLYGYTF

CDR3 length: 17
D gene: .
V gene: TRBV4-2
clone size: .
J gene: TRBJ2-3
CDR3 DNA: TGTGCCAGCAGCCAGGTACACGGGGGTCAAAGCACAGATACGCAGTATTTT
CDR3 protein: CASSQVHGGQSTDTQYF

CDR3 length: 17
D gene: .
V gene: TRBV7-4
clone size: few
J gene: TRBJ1-3
CDR3 DNA: TGTGCCAGCAGCTTGTCGGTAGCAGGGTTGACTGGAAACACCATATATTTT
CDR3 protein: CASSLSVAGLTGNTIYF

CDR3 length: 13
D gene: .
V gene: TRBV13
clone size: .
J gene: TRBJ1-4
CDR3 DNA: TGTGCCAGCGGGGTTAAACAGGATGAAAAACTGTTTTTT
CDR3 protein: CASGVKQDEKLFF

CDR3 length: 14
D gene: .
V gene: TRBV4-1
clone size: .
J gene: TRBJ1-1
CDR3 DNA: TGCGCCAGCAGCCAAGACGGGATAGAGTCTGAAGCTTTCTTT
CDR3 protein: CASSQDGIESEAFF